This paragraph covers one TCR beta chain sequence. The CDR3 spans 22 residues. Per the germline V gene, CDR1 is SGDLS and CDR2 is YYNGEE. J gave up 0 bases and V 4 bases, and 23 bases lay outside the gene matches. The data are from a study of cytomegalovirus exposure and HLA in healthy donors. Profiling relied on immunoSEQ multiplex PCR, and the TCRdb table lists in-frame clones only, not all of them. The table lists about 350,000 clones, roughly 87% of them singletons, with over 1% in the top ten. These donors were members of the 120-subject validation cohort, a group separate from the roughly 670-subject first cohort.

Sequenced input: PBMCs. The TCR originated in a woman between 25 and 40 years old in good health and CMV-seropositive. This rearrangement joins TRBV9 to TRBJ2-1, with 9 nucleotides matching TRBD1. As DNA, the CDR3 is TGTGCCAGCAGCCATAGGACAGGGGTTGCAGCCAAGTCCATTTCCTCCTACAATGAGCAGTTCTTC. Translating it yields CASSHRTGVAAKSISSYNEQFF.